The clone carrying this T cell receptor beta chain was observed a handful of times. Alongside a J-beta primer mix, a sample-barcoded 5' primer served in a second PCR lasting 7 to 11 cycles. In TCRdb, the 5' RACE reads were re-called with MiXCR into one record per CDR3 protein. The data hold roughly 1.5 million distinct CDR3 sequences, with roughly 43% observed a single time. These data originate in a study of blood T cells in healthy people across ages. As for the study in general: Capture via template switching afforded approximately one barcoded beta molecule per two T cells.

CDR1 and CDR2 (germline): SEHNR, FQNEAQ (reference sequence). The CDR3 contains 17 residues. Unmatched junction bases numbered 5, after V lost 4 bases and J lost 1 base. The receptor was isolated from a woman in her late teens or twenties in good health. This chain joins TRBV7-9 and TRBJ2-3, with TRBD2 matching over 13 bases. Sequenced: blood. The CDR3 loop reads CASSSGTSGARTDTQYF. CDR3 in DNA: TGTGCCAGCAGCTCGGGGACTAGCGGGGCCCGCACAGATACGCAGTATTTT. Drawing the rest from reference TRBV7-9 and TRBJ2-3, the complete variable domain is DTGVSQNPRHKITKRGQNVTFRCDPISEHNRLYWYRQTLGQGPEFLTYFQNEAQLEKSRLLSDRFSAERPKGSFSTLEIQRTEQGDSAMYLCASSSGTSGARTDTQYFGPGTRLTVL.